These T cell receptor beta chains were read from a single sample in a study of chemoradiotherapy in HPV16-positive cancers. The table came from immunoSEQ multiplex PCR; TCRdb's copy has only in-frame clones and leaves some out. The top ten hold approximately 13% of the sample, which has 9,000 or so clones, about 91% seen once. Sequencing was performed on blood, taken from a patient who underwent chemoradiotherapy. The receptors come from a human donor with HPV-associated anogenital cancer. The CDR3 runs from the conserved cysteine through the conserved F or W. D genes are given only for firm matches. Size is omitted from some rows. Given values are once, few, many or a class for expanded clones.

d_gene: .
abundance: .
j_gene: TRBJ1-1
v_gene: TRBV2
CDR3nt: TGTGCCAGCAGTGAAGCGAACTTGAACACTGAAGCTTTCTTT
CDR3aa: CASSEANLNTEAFF

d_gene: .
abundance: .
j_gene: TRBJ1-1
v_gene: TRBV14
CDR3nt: TGTGCCAGCAGCCAAGGACGAGGGCCCTTCACTGAAGCTTTCTTT
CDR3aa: CASSQGRGPFTEAFF

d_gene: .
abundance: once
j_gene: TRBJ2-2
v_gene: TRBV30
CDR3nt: TGTGCCTGGAGCGGGGTGGTCGGGGAGCTGTTTTTT
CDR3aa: CAWSGVVGELFF

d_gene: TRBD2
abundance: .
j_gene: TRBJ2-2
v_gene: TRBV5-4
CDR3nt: TGTGCCAGCAGCCCATCACTAGCGGCGAACACCGGGGAGCTGTTTTTT
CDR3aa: CASSPSLAANTGELFF

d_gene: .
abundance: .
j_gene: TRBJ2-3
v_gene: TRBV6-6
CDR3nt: TGTGCCAGCAGTAGAACGACAGGTCCCGCAGATACGCAGTATTTT
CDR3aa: CASSRTTGPADTQYF

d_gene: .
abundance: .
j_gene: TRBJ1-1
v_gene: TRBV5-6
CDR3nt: TGTGCCAGCAGCTTGGAGTTATTTGAAACTGAAGCTTTCTTT
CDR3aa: CASSLELFETEAFF

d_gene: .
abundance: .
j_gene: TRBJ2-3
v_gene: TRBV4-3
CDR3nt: TGCGCCAGCAGCCAGGGACTCGATAGCACAGATGCGCAGTATTTT
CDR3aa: CASSQGLDSTDAQYF

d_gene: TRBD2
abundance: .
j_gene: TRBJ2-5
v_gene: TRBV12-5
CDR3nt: TGTGCTAGTGGTTTAGCTATGGGACTAGCGGGGGGAGAGACCCAGTACTTC
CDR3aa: CASGLAMGLAGGETQYF

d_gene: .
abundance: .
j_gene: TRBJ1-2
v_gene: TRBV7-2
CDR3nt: TGTGCCAGCAGCCTACAGGGAGGCGGTGGCTACACCTTC
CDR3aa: CASSLQGGGGYTF

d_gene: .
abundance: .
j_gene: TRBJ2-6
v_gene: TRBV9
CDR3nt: TGTGCCAGCAGCGGACAGAACTCTGGGGCCAACGTCCTGACTTTC
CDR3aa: CASSGQNSGANVLTF

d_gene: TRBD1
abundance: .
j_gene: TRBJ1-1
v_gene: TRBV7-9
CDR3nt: TGTGCCAGCAGCTACCCCGGGACAGTTTTACCTGAAGCTTTCTTT
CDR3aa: CASSYPGTVLPEAFF

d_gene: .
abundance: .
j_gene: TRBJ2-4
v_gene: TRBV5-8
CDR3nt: TGTGCCAGCAGCTTAATCCGCGGAGAAAACATTCAGTACTTC
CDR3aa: CASSLIRGENIQYF

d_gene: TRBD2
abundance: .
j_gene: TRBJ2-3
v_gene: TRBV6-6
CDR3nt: TGTGCCACTCTACCGGGACTAGCGGGGGCCACAGATACGCAGTATTTT
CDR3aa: CATLPGLAGATDTQYF

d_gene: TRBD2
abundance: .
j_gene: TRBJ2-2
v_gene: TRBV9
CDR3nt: TGTGCCAGCAGCGGGGAAAGGGGACTAGCGGGGAATACGAACACCGGGGAGCTGTTTTTT
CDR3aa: CASSGERGLAGNTNTGELFF

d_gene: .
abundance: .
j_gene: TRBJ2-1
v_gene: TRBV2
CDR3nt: TGTGCCAGCAGACAAGGGGGGTTCCATTTAGAAACCTACAATGAGCAGTTCTTC
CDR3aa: CASRQGGFHLETYNEQFF

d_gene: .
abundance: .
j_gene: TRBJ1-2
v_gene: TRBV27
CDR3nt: TGTGCCAGCAGTCCCCGGAAGGGGGTTGGAGGCTACACCTTC
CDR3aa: CASSPRKGVGGYTF

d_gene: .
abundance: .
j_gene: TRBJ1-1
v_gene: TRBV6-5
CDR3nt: TGTGCCAGCAGTCGGGGGAGTAGCACTGAAGCTTTCTTT
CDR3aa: CASSRGSSTEAFF

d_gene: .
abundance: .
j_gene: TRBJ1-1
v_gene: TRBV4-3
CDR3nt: TGCGCCAGCAGCCTGGGACTGGCAGGACCTGAAGCTTTCTTT
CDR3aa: CASSLGLAGPEAFF

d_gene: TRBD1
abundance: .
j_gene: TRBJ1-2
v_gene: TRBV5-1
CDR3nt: TGCGCCAGCAGCTTGGCGCCAGGGGGCTGGGGATCAGATGGCTACACCTTC
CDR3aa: CASSLAPGGWGSDGYTF

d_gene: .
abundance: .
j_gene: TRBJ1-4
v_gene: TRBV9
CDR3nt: TGTGCCAGCAGCGTAGGGGCATCGGGTAATGAAAAACTGTTTTTT
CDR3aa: CASSVGASGNEKLFF

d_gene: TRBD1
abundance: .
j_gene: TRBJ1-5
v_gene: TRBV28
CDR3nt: TGTGCCAGCAGGGGAGGGAGGGGGCGCCAGCCCCAGCATTTT
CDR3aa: CASRGGRGRQPQHF

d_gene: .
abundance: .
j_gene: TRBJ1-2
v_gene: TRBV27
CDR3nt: TGTGCCAGCAGTTTAGGGGTCTCGTATGGCTACACCTTC
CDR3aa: CASSLGVSYGYTF

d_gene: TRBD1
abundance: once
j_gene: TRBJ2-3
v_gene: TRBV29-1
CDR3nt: TGCAGCGTTGAAACAGGGGATAATTTACGTTCGCAGTATTTT
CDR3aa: CSVETGDNLRSQYF

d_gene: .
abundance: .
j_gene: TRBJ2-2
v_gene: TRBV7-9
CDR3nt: TGTGCCAGCAGCTTATCTTCAGGGGACACCGGGGAGCTGTTTTTT
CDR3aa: CASSLSSGDTGELFF

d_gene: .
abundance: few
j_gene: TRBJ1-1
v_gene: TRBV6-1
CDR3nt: TGTGCCAGCACCTACTCGAACACTGAAGCTTTCTTT
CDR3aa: CASTYSNTEAFF

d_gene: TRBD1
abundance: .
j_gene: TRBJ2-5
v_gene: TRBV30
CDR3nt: TGTGCCTGGAGTGTACGCAGGGGGCTAGGGGAGACCCAGTACTTC
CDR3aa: CAWSVRRGLGETQYF

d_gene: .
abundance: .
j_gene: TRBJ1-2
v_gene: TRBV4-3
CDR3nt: TGCGCCAGCAGCCAAGAAGCAAGGGGTGGCTATGGCTACACCTTC
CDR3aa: CASSQEARGGYGYTF

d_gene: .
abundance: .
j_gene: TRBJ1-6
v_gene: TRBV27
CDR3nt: TGTGCCAGCAGCCCGGGACAATATAATTCACCCCTCCACTTT
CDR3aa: CASSPGQYNSPLHF

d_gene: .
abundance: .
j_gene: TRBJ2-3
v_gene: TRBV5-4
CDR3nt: TGTGCCAGCAGCTTGGCCCCGCAGTCGGATACGCAGTATTTT
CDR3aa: CASSLAPQSDTQYF

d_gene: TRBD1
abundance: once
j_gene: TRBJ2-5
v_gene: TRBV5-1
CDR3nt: TGCGCCAGCAGCTTGGGTTTGACAGGGACACTGAGAGAGACCCAGTACTTC
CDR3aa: CASSLGLTGTLRETQYF

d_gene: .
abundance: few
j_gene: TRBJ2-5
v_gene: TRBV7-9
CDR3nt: TGTGCCAGCAGCTCAGACAGCCGTCTAGAGACCCAGTACTTC
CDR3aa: CASSSDSRLETQYF

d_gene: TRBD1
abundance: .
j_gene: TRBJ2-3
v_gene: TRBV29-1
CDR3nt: TGCAGCGTTGAAGGGTCGGGACAGGGGGCTTTCACAGATACGCAGTATTTT
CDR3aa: CSVEGSGQGAFTDTQYF

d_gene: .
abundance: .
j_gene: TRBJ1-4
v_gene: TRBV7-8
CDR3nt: TGTGCCAGCAGCTTAGGGGGGCTTGGCGAAAAACTGTTTTTT
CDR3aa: CASSLGGLGEKLFF

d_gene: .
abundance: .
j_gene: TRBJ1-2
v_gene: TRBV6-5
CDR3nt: TGTGCCACACGGTCGAGGACGGGAGATGGCTACACCTTC
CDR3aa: CATRSRTGDGYTF

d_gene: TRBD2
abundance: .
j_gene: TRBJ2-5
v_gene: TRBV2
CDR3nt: TGTGCCAGCAGTGTATCTAGCGGGGGTGGAGAGACCCAGTACTTC
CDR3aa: CASSVSSGGGETQYF

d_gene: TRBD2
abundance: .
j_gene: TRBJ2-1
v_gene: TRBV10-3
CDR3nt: TGTGCCATCAGAGACGAGCGGGGTGCCTACAATGAGCAGTTCTTC
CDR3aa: CAIRDERGAYNEQFF

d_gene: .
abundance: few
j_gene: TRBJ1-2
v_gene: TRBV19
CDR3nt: TGTGCCAGTAGTACCCACAGTGGCGGTAACTATGGCTACACCTTC
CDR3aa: CASSTHSGGNYGYTF

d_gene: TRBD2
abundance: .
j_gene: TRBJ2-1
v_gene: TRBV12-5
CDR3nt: TGTGCTAGTGGTACCCTCCTAGCGGGGGGGCTCAATGAGCAGTTCTTC
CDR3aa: CASGTLLAGGLNEQFF

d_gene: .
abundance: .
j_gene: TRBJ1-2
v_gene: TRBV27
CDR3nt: TGTGCCAGCAGAATACAGGGCGCCAACTATGGCTACACCTTC
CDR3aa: CASRIQGANYGYTF

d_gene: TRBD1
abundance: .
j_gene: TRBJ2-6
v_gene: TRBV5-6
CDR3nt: TGTGCCAGCAGCTTTGGGACAGCGGCCAACGTCCTGACTTTC
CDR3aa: CASSFGTAANVLTF

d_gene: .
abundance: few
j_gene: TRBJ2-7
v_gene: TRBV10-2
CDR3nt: TGCGCCAGCAGTGTCGGGGGTACCAACCCTCGGGAGTACTTC
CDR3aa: CASSVGGTNPREYF

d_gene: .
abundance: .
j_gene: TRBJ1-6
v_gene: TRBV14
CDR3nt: TGTGCCAGCAGCCAAGCGTCGGCGGCCTGGGGTTCACCCCTCCACTTT
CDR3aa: CASSQASAAWGSPLHF

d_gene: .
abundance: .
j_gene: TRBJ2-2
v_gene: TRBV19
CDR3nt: TGTGCCAGTAGTATAGATCTTGTAGGGGGGGCCACCGGGGAGCTGTTTTTT
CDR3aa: CASSIDLVGGATGELFF

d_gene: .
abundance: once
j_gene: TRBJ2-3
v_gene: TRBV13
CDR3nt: TGTGCCAGCAGCGTTCTAGCAACAGATACGCAGTATTTT
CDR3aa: CASSVLATDTQYF

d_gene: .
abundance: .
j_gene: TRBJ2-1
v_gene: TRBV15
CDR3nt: TGTGCCACCAGCAGAGATCTGTCTAGCCGGTTCTTC
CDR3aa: CATSRDLSSRFF